The present T cell receptor (beta chain) was sequenced within a study of blood T cell repertoires in COVID-19. Original processing notes: Scientists estimated how many nucleated cells there were by amplifying reference gene primers. TCRdb keeps only in-frame clones here, not all; method: immunoSEQ multiplex PCR. V, J and clone size derive from that table, while D and trimming were established from the DNA sequence. The table records tens of thousands of clones, about 86% of them present only once. The CDR3 is made up of 15 amino acids. V lost 4 bases to trimming and J lost 6 bases; unmatched junction nucleotides: 10. The germline V gene has CDR1 SGHRS and CDR2 YFSETQ.

The TCR comes from an elderly woman with acute or convalescent COVID-19. The sample consisted of peripheral blood. The rearrangement joins TRBV5-1 to TRBJ1-2; 9 positions match TRBD1. The CDR3 spells CASSGAGTGYHGYTF. The CDR3 bases are TGCGCCAGCAGCGGGGCCGGGACAGGGTATCATGGCTACACCTTC.